Shown below are 28 T cell receptor beta chains from a single sample sequenced in a study of monozygotic twins with inflammatory bowel disease. From its re-call of the 5' RACE reads, TCRdb lists each CDR3 protein once, without DNA. Its table records around 410,000 distinct CDR3 sequences. The sequenced sample consisted of blood. Receptors originate from a human donor with ulcerative colitis or Crohn's disease, or a healthy co-twin of an affected twin (not recorded which).

The chain recombines TRBV24-1 with TRBJ2-5; TCRdb calls TRBD1, which cannot be checked without DNA. Germline V gives CDR1 KGHDR, CDR2 SFDVKD. This CDR3 has 14 amino acids. The CDR3 is CATSARRGPETQYF.

The V and J genes are TRBV29-1 and TRBJ2-5; TCRdb proposes TRBD2, but this gene call is untestable without DNA. Germline V lookup: CDR1 SQVTM, CDR2 ANQGSEA. The length of the CDR3 is 18 residues. CDR3 sequence reads: CSVVWTSGMGAGSETQYF. Together with reference TRBV29-1 and TRBJ2-5, the CDR3 gives the full variable domain: SAVISQKPSRDICQRGTSLTIQCQVDSQVTMMFWYRQQPGQSLTLIATANQGSEATYESGFVIDKFPISRPNLTFSTLTVSNMSPEDSSIYLCSVVWTSGMGAGSETQYFGPGTRLLVL.

The V gene is TRBV5-6, the J gene TRBJ1-2. The CDR3 is made up of 14 amino acids. The germline CDR1 and CDR2 sequences are SGHDT and YYEEEE. The CDR3 reads CASSLGSGTDGYTF.

V and J are TRBV6-5 and TRBJ2-3. Per the germline V gene, CDR1 is MNHEY and CDR2 is SVGAGI. The CDR3 runs to 14 residues. The CDR3 spells CASSYRSSTDTQYF.

The chain recombines TRBV27 with TRBJ2-7; TCRdb gives TRBD1 as the D gene, but with no DNA this cannot be confirmed. CDR3 length: 15 amino acids. Germline V gives CDR1 MNHEY, CDR2 SMNVEV (reference sequence). CDR3 loop: CASSGTVVALREQYF.

V and J are TRBV15 and TRBJ1-1. Germline CDR1 LNHNV, CDR2 YYDKDF (reference sequence). The CDR3 runs 12 residues. The CDR3 protein is CATSFRYTEAFF.

The chain uses TRBV12-3 or TRBV12-4 and TRBJ1-1; TCRdb's assignment of TRBD1 cannot be checked, as there is no DNA. There are 15 residues in the CDR3. CDR3 sequence reads: CASSFGVISGAEAFF.

The chain combines TRBV18 with TRBJ1-1. The CDR3 is made up of 19 amino acids. Germline CDR1 is KGHSH and CDR2 is LQKENI. CDR3 sequence: CASSPKFDLGHFSNTEAFF.

The V gene is TRBV5-1, the J gene TRBJ2-5; the TCRdb D gene call, TRBD1, has no DNA to confirm it. Per germline, CDR1 SGHRS and CDR2 YFSETQ. The CDR3 is 15 amino acids. Here the CDR3 reads CASSTGSTGRETQYF.

The CDR3 loop is CASRGLAFYEQYF. The V call is TRBV10-2, the J call TRBJ2-7; TCRdb's assignment of TRBD2 cannot be checked, as there is no DNA. Per the germline V gene, CDR1 is WSHSY and CDR2 is SAAADI. The CDR3 loop spans 13 amino acids.

The rearrangement links TRBV28 to TRBJ2-5; TCRdb's D call of TRBD2 is untestable without DNA. Germline V gene lookup returns CDR1 MDHEN and CDR2 SYDVKM. The CDR3 sequence is 16 residues long. The CDR3 is CASTSAGTSGLETQYF.

The rearrangement joins TRBV6-6 to TRBJ1-1; TCRdb's D call of TRBD1 is untestable without DNA. The germline V gene has CDR1 MNHNY and CDR2 SVGAGI (reference sequence). CDR3 length: 12 residues. CDR3 protein: CASSPQAFEAFF.

The J gene is TRBJ2-1, the V gene TRBV5-6. Germline-derived CDR1 and CDR2 are SGHDT and YYEEEE. CDR3 length: 14 amino acids. The CDR3 sequence: CASSLVGTYNEQFF.

The chain links TRBV5-1 to TRBJ2-3; TCRdb names TRBD1, which stays unverified in the absence of DNA. The length of the CDR3 is 15 residues. The V gene's germline CDR1 is SGHRS and CDR2 YFSETQ. This CDR3 reads CASSFTPPGTDTQYF.

The V and J genes are TRBV12-3 or TRBV12-4 and TRBJ2-2; the D gene TCRdb calls, TRBD1, cannot be checked with no DNA. The CDR3 length is 13 residues. CDR3: CAGGLWNTGELFF.

The CDR3 region is CASSLRGETGSYEQYF. This chain joins TRBV7-9 and TRBJ2-7; without DNA, the TCRdb call of TRBD1 cannot be checked. The CDR3 runs to 16 residues. CDR1 and CDR2 (germline): SEHNR, FQNEAQ (reference sequence).

V gene TRBV5-1 combines with J gene TRBJ1-1. The CDR3 contains 14 residues. CDR1 is SGHRS and CDR2 is YFSETQ in the germline V gene. The CDR3 sequence is CASSFQGMDTEAFF.

The CDR3 spells CASSNAGLVNEQFF. This chain links TRBV19 with TRBJ2-1; TCRdb designates TRBD2, a call that cannot be tested without DNA. This CDR3 spans 14 amino acids. CDR1 LNHDA and CDR2 SQIVND come from the germline V gene (reference sequence).

The rearrangement uses TRBV7-2 and TRBJ1-2. Looked up from germline, CDR1 is SGHTA and CDR2 is FQGNSA. CDR3 length: 11 residues. Here the CDR3 reads CASTQNYGYTF. The full variable domain, completed using reference TRBV7-2 and TRBJ1-2, is GAGVSQSPSNKVTEKGKDVELRCDPISGHTALYWYRQSLGQGLEFLIYFQGNSAPDKSGLPSDRFSAERTGGSVSTLTIQRTQQEDSAVYLCASTQNYGYTFGSGTRLTVV.

V gene TRBV19 combines with J gene TRBJ2-1; TCRdb names TRBD2, which stays unverified in the absence of DNA. This CDR3 is 17 amino acids long. Germline CDR1 is LNHDA and CDR2 is SQIVND (reference sequence). The CDR3 protein is CASSMIQGTTLYNEQFF.

The V gene is TRBV25-1, the J gene TRBJ1-1; the D gene TCRdb calls, TRBD1, cannot be checked with no DNA. Germline CDR1 is MGHDK and CDR2 is SYGVNS. This CDR3 contains 18 residues. The CDR3 reads CASLTTGARGFMNTEAFF.

This rearrangement joins TRBV5-1 to TRBJ2-7. This CDR3 is 14 amino acids long. In germline, CDR1 is SGHRS, CDR2 YFSETQ. The CDR3 protein is CASSPLTKTYEQYF.

The J gene is TRBJ2-7, the V gene TRBV7-9; the TCRdb call, TRBD1, lacks DNA for checking. The CDR3 contains 15 residues. Germline CDR1 reads SEHNR; CDR2 reads FQNEAQ (reference sequence). The chain's CDR3 is CASSSNRDPRYEQYF. Combining the CDR3 with reference TRBV7-9 and TRBJ2-7 gives the whole variable domain DTGVSQNPRHKITKRGQNVTFRCDPISEHNRLYWYRQTLGQGPEFLTYFQNEAQLEKSRLLSDRFSAERPKGSFSTLEIQRTEQGDSAMYLCASSSNRDPRYEQYFGPGTRLTVT.

The rearrangement uses TRBV5-4 and TRBJ2-7; TCRdb picks TRBD1, but there is no DNA to check that call. This CDR3 region has 15 residues. CDR1 is SGHNT, CDR2 YYREEE, per germline (reference sequence). The CDR3 sequence: CASSLRGGMVHEQYF.

V is TRBV7-2 and J is TRBJ2-5; checking the TCRdb D call of TRBD2 is not possible without DNA. CDR3 length equals 14 residues. In germline, CDR1 is SGHTA, CDR2 FQGNSA. CDR3 loop: CASSLAGGKKTQYF.

The CDR3 sequence is CASSFNRGSTDTQYF. V gene TRBV12-3 or TRBV12-4 combines with J gene TRBJ2-3. The CDR3 has 15 residues.

The rearrangement uses TRBV7-9 and TRBJ1-2. There are 12 residues in the CDR3. In germline, CDR1 is SEHNR, CDR2 FQNEAQ (reference sequence). The CDR3 spells CAAPRGDYGYTF.

The chain uses TRBV12-3 or TRBV12-4 and TRBJ2-3. The CDR3 has 12 amino acids. CDR3 residues: CASRPNTDTQYF.